These 32 T cell receptor beta chains originate from one sample sequenced in a study of shared clonotypes between healthy human individuals. Sequenced by immunoSEQ multiplex PCR; TCRdb stores in-frame clones only, minus some. The repertoire holds roughly 1,600,000 clones, about 98.5% seen once, with approximately 0.4% in the top ten. Sequencing was performed on naive CD4+ T cells sorted from blood. Subset here: CD45RA+ positively selected. The receptor set was obtained from a man aged 25-45 years in good health.

V usage is TRBV5-1 and J usage is TRBJ2-7; D ambiguous. The germline V and J ends were trimmed by 1 base and 2 bases, with 7 bases remaining between them. Germline CDR1 SGHRS, CDR2 YFSETQ. This CDR3 region has 13 residues. The CDR3 DNA is TGCGCCAGCAGCTTGTACACTACCTACGAGCAGTACTTC. Its translation: CASSLYTTYEQYF.

The chain has TRBV6-1 and TRBJ2-1; TRBD1 agrees at 10 bases. J was trimmed by 7 bases and V by 0 bases; bases with no gene match: 3. Germline CDR1 is MNHNS and CDR2 is SASEGT. The CDR3 consists of 15 residues. The CDR3 nucleotides are TGTGCCAGCAGTGAAGCGGGACAGGGGTTGAATGAGCAGTTCTTC. This codes for CASSEAGQGLNEQFF.

This rearrangement joins TRBV5-1 to TRBJ2-5; 9 nucleotides align to TRBD2. The length of the CDR3 is 17 residues. The germline CDR1 and CDR2 sequences are SGHRS and YFSETQ. V lost 3 bases to trimming and J lost 5 bases; unmatched junction nucleotides: 14. Here the CDR3 DNA reads TGCGCCAGCAGCTCCCCCCTCGGGCTAGCGGGAAAGGAGACCCAGTACTTC. It yields the protein CASSSPLGLAGKETQYF.

This chain joins TRBV19 and TRBJ2-2, with 10 bases matching TRBD1. In germline, CDR1 is LNHDA, CDR2 SQIVND (reference sequence). J lost 4 bases, V lost 1 base, and 6 bases had no gene match. This CDR3 is 17 amino acids long. The CDR3 bases are TGTGCCAGTAGTATAGTCACCGGGACAGGGGTCACCGGGGAGCTGTTTTTT. As protein: CASSIVTGTGVTGELFF.

The chain recombines TRBV4-1 with TRBJ2-3, with no clear D. Trimming removed 4 bases from V and 0 bases from J, with 8 bases in between. CDR3 length equals 14 residues. Germline V lookup: CDR1 MGHRA, CDR2 YSYEKL. CDR3 DNA: TGCGCCAGCAGCCCACCGTTTAGCACAGATACGCAGTATTTT. Its protein product is CASSPPFSTDTQYF.

V gene TRBV4-1 combines with J gene TRBJ2-6; no clear D. Trimming stripped 0 bases from V and 0 bases from J, with 6 bases between. This CDR3 region has 16 residues. Germline V gene lookup returns CDR1 MGHRA and CDR2 YSYEKL. The DNA for the CDR3 is TGCGCCAGCAGCCAAGAGAAAAGCTCTGGGGCCAACGTCCTGACTTTC. Protein: CASSQEKSSGANVLTF.

V gene TRBV7-2 combines with J gene TRBJ2-7; either TRBD1 or TRBD2 may supply D (5 bases each). Germline CDR1 SGHTA, CDR2 FQGNSA. CDR3 size: 14 residues. The ends were cut back, 6 bases at V and 2 bases at J, with 14 bases in the middle. In DNA, the CDR3 is TGTGCCAGCAGACCTCGGGACGGTACCTACGAGCAGTACTTC. Translating gives CASRPRDGTYEQYF.

A single count supports this clone. This chain links TRBV18 with TRBJ2-7; weak D call: TRBD2 (5 bases). Trimming took 3 bases from V and 5 from J, leaving 11 bases between them. CDR3 size: 13 residues. The germline CDR1 and CDR2 sequences are KGHSH and LQKENI. The CDR3 coding sequence is TGTGCCAGCTCACCTTACCAGGAGGACGAGCAGTACTTC. This gives the protein CASSPYQEDEQYF.

The CDR3 bases are TGTGCCAGCTCACCACCTTGGGACGGCACCGGGGAGCTGTTTTTT. Translating it yields CASSPPWDGTGELFF. The rearrangement links TRBV18 to TRBJ2-2; either TRBD1 or TRBD2 may fit D (5 bases each). Trimming removed 0 bases from V and 4 bases from J, with 9 bases in between. This CDR3 contains 15 residues. Germline values: CDR1 KGHSH, CDR2 LQKENI.

The chain employs TRBV2 and TRBJ2-7, with 11 bases matching TRBD2. CDR3 size: 16 residues. Germline CDR1 and CDR2: SNHLY and FYNNEI. The ends lost 8 bases at V and 6 bases at J; junction bases unmatched: 15. The CDR3 is CASFQAGGLAGAEQYF. CDR3 DNA: TGTGCCAGCTTCCAGGCGGGAGGACTAGCGGGTGCCGAGCAGTACTTC.

This rearrangement joins TRBV2 to TRBJ1-2; D remains unclear. The CDR3 sequence is 14 residues long. Germline values: CDR1 SNHLY, CDR2 FYNNEI. The V end lost 2 bases, the J end lost 6 bases, and 13 bases lay between the germline ends. The CDR3 bases are TGTGCCAGCAGTGAACTGACAAGGGAGGATGGCTACACCTTC. As protein: CASSELTREDGYTF.

The rearrangement joins TRBV5-4 to TRBJ1-2; the match to TRBD1 covers 9 bases. Trimming removed 5 bases from V and 6 bases from J; junction bases left unmatched: 8. Germline-derived CDR1 and CDR2 are SGHNT and YYREEE (reference sequence). The CDR3 is made up of 14 amino acids. CDR3 region: CASRGGQGPDGYTF. The CDR3 coding sequence is TGTGCCAGCAGGGGGGGACAGGGCCCAGATGGCTACACCTTC.

The gene calls are TRBV12-5 and TRBJ2-3; 13 nucleotides agree with TRBD2. CDR1 is LGHNT, CDR2 FRNRAP, per germline. Trimming removed 1 base from V and 2 bases from J; junction bases left unmatched: 6. The length of the CDR3 is 18 residues. The DNA of the CDR3 is TGTGCTAGTGGTTTGGCGGGACTAGCGGGACGGGACACAGATACGCAGTATTTT. Amino acid sequence: CASGLAGLAGRDTDTQYF.

The genes are TRBV11-3 and TRBJ2-7; TRBD2 matches at 9 bases. This CDR3 spans 15 amino acids. Looked up from germline, CDR1 is SGHNT and CDR2 is YENEEA. The ends lost 3 bases at V and 2 bases at J; junction bases unmatched: 5. The CDR3 protein is CASSLRAGGPYEQYF. The CDR3 coding sequence is TGTGCCAGCAGCTTGAGGGCGGGAGGGCCCTACGAGCAGTACTTC.

The chain carries TRBV5-1 and TRBJ2-7; 11 positions agree with TRBD2. Germline V gives CDR1 SGHRS, CDR2 YFSETQ. Trimming at V came to 4 bases and at J to 3 bases, leaving 9 bases not matched to a gene. CDR3 length: 16 amino acids. CDR3 coding DNA: TGCGCCAGCAGCCCCTCTCGACTAGCGGGACTCTACGAGCAGTACTTC. It codes for CASSPSRLAGLYEQYF.

The rearrangement links TRBV27 to TRBJ2-1, with 12 positions matching TRBD2. Germline assignment: CDR1 MNHEY and CDR2 SMNVEV (reference sequence). The CDR3 loop spans 15 amino acids. Trimming took 5 bases from V and 9 from J; bases not matched to a gene: 8. Here the CDR3 DNA reads TGTGCCAGCAGTCGGAGACTAGCGGGAGCAGGTGAGCAGTTCTTC. This gives the protein CASSRRLAGAGEQFF.

The chain links TRBV9 to TRBJ2-6; D gene uncertain. Germline V gene data show CDR1 as SGDLS and CDR2 as YYNGEE. V lost 0 bases and J lost 0, with 10 bases in between. This CDR3 spans 17 amino acids. CDR3 sequence: CASSVDPTNSGANVLTF. In DNA, the CDR3 is TGTGCCAGCAGCGTAGACCCTACCAACTCTGGGGCCAACGTCCTGACTTTC.

V is TRBV7-6 and J is TRBJ1-3; the match to TRBD1 covers 8 bases. The V and J ends lost 2 bases and 5 bases, in that order; junction bases with no gene match: 2. This CDR3 region has 14 residues. Looked up from germline, CDR1 is SGHVS and CDR2 is FNYEAQ. CDR3 nucleotides: TGTGCCAGCAGCTTACAGGGGGCTAGAAACACCATATATTTT. This translates into CASSLQGARNTIYF.

CDR3 sequence: CASSESGDEQYF. The DNA for the CDR3 is TGCGCCAGCAGTGAGTCTGGGGACGAGCAGTACTTC. The V call is TRBV10-1, the J call TRBJ2-7; unclear D gene. The CDR3 runs to 12 residues. V was clipped by 0 bases and J by 5 bases, with 5 bases between them. CDR1 is WNHNN and CDR2 is SYGVQD in the germline V gene (reference sequence).

This sequence joins TRBV6-5 and TRBJ1-3; D is perhaps TRBD1 (6 bases). Trimming shortened V by 6 bases and J by 0 bases, and 12 bases separated the two germline ends. The CDR3 loop spans 15 amino acids. Germline V gene data show CDR1 as MNHEY and CDR2 as SVGAGI. The CDR3 coding sequence is TGTGCCAGCAGGCCAGGACAGACCTCTGGAAACACCATATATTTT. Translated, it gives CASRPGQTSGNTIYF.

The chain couples TRBV6-1 to TRBJ2-1; tentatively, D is TRBD2 (6 bases). V lost 8 bases, J lost 3 bases, and 11 bases lay in between. CDR1 MNHNS and CDR2 SASEGT come from the germline V gene. This CDR3 has 13 amino acids. The CDR3 protein is CASQWGVYNEQFF. The CDR3, as DNA: TGTGCCAGCCAGTGGGGGGTCTACAATGAGCAGTTCTTC.

The gene calls are TRBV10-1 and TRBJ2-3, with 7 bases that match TRBD2. Trimming cost V 3 bases and J 1 base; bases outside gene matches: 4. The CDR3 is 15 residues long. CDR1 is WNHNN and CDR2 is SYGVQD in the germline V gene (reference sequence). For the CDR3, the DNA is TGCGCCAGCAGTGACGGACTAGTACGCACAGATACGCAGTATTTT. This translates into CASSDGLVRTDTQYF.

This clone was recorded a few times. This chain links TRBV2 with TRBJ1-5, with no clear D. The CDR3 runs 13 residues. The germline V gene has CDR1 SNHLY and CDR2 FYNNEI. Trimming shortened V by 5 bases and J by 0 bases, and 5 bases separated the two germline ends. The CDR3 here is CASSPNSNQPQHF. The CDR3 region has the DNA TGTGCCAGCAGTCCAAATAGCAATCAGCCCCAGCATTTT.

The gene calls are TRBV10-3 and TRBJ1-1, with D possibly TRBD1 on 5 matching bases. The CDR3 loop spans 13 amino acids. Germline V gene lookup returns CDR1 ENHRY and CDR2 SYGVKD. Trimming took off 6 bases at V and 2 bases at J, with 10 bases between the two ends. The CDR3 is CAIRRDLNTEAFF. DNA of the CDR3: TGTGCCATCAGAAGGGACCTTAACACTGAAGCTTTCTTT.

The chain uses TRBV28 and TRBJ1-2; 7 bases are shared with TRBD1. Trimming took 3 bases from V and 6 from J; bases not matched to a gene: 10. CDR1 MDHEN and CDR2 SYDVKM come from the germline V gene. The CDR3 contains 15 residues. CDR3 residues: CASSLALSGGHGYTF. The DNA for the CDR3 is TGTGCCAGCAGTTTGGCCCTTTCAGGGGGTCATGGCTACACCTTC.

This chain uses TRBV27 with TRBJ1-2; possible D gene TRBD1, 6 bases. V was shortened by 8 bases and J by 4 bases, with 11 bases between the two germline ends. The germline CDR1 and CDR2 sequences are MNHEY and SMNVEV (reference sequence). The CDR3 extends over 12 amino acids. In DNA form, the CDR3 reads TGTGCCAGCGGGGGCCTCGGCTATGGCTACACCTTC. This codes for CASGGLGYGYTF.

The gene calls are TRBV29-1 and TRBJ1-2, with 10 nucleotides matching TRBD1. The CDR3 loop spans 18 amino acids. V lost 6 bases to trimming and J lost 1 base; unmatched junction nucleotides: 17. CDR1 SQVTM and CDR2 ANQGSEA come from the germline V gene. The CDR3 DNA is TGCAGCGTCCTCGCGAACCGGGACAGGGGCGCGGGTAACTATGGCTACACCTTC. It specifies CSVLANRDRGAGNYGYTF.

This chain joins TRBV5-1 and TRBJ2-1; 9 bases agree with TRBD1. V lost 3 bases and J lost 7; bases outside the gene matches: 5. This CDR3 contains 14 residues. CDR1 is SGHRS, CDR2 YFSETQ, per germline. CDR3 region: CASSSDRGGNEQFF. CDR3 DNA sequence: TGCGCCAGCAGCTCGGACAGGGGCGGGAATGAGCAGTTCTTC.

The chain employs TRBV7-9 and TRBJ1-3; D is perhaps TRBD1 (6 bases). This CDR3 contains 15 residues. Germline V gene sequence: CDR1 SEHNR, CDR2 FQNEAQ (reference sequence). V was clipped by 0 bases and J by 2 bases, with 8 bases between them. The CDR3 reads CASSLAGATGNTIYF. CDR3 in DNA: TGTGCCAGCAGCTTAGCGGGGGCGACTGGAAACACCATATATTTT.

Only one count was recorded for this clone. The chain couples TRBV15 to TRBJ1-1; D possibly corresponds to TRBD1 (6 bases). The V and J ends lost 3 bases and 2 bases respectively, with 16 bases between them. This CDR3 is 16 amino acids long. Germline V gives CDR1 LNHNV, CDR2 YYDKDF (reference sequence). The DNA for the CDR3 is TGTGCCACCAGCAGGGGAGGGGGTTTTAGTAACACTGAAGCTTTCTTT. This gives the protein CATSRGGGFSNTEAFF.

The chain has TRBV5-6 and TRBJ1-2; 8 bases are shared with TRBD1. This CDR3 has 15 amino acids. J was trimmed by 8 bases and V by 4 bases; bases with no gene match: 13. Germline V CDR1 and CDR2: SGHDT, YYEEEE. For the CDR3, the DNA is TGTGCCAGCAGCCCCCAGGACAGGGAGTCCGCGGGCTACACCTTC. Encoded protein: CASSPQDRESAGYTF.

V gene TRBV5-1 combines with J gene TRBJ2-7; 9 nucleotides align to TRBD1. Germline CDR1 and CDR2: SGHRS and YFSETQ. The CDR3 has 13 residues. The V segment lost 3 bases and the J segment 7 bases; nucleotides outside the gene matches: 5. CDR3 nucleotide sequence: TGCGCCAGCAGCTCGGGGACAGGGTCGGAGCAGTACTTC. This translates into CASSSGTGSEQYF. Based on the CDR3 plus reference TRBV5-1 and TRBJ2-7, the full variable domain is KAGVTQTPRYLIKTRGQQVTLSCSPISGHRSVSWYQQTPGQGLQFLFEYFSETQRNKGNFPGRFSGRQFSNSRSEMNVSTLELGDSALYLCASSSGTGSEQYFGPGTRLTVT.